This T cell receptor beta chain comes out of a study of T-cell memory formation after mild COVID-19. Findings of the study overall: Among clones peaking at day 37 in the second wave, SARS-CoV-2 specificity remained unconfirmed. Mainly in CM and EM were contracting CD4+ clones; CD8+ were in EMRA. Pre-infection memory already had some responding clones, implying cross-reactive memory joined.

The 5'RACE method, run with constant-segment primers, produced TCR alpha and TCR beta cDNA libraries (carrying sample barcodes and UMIs). In TCRdb, the 5' RACE reads were re-called with MiXCR into one record per CDR3 protein. The sample yields about 340,000 distinct CDR3 sequences, roughly an eighth seen once. The CDR3 has 14 residues. Germline V gene sequence: CDR1 SQVTM, CDR2 ANQGSEA. V was clipped by 1 base and J by 4 bases, with 11 bases between them. Regarding this clonotype: Its antigen is not identified.

The chain has TRBV29-1 and TRBJ2-1; weak D call: TRBD2 (5 bases). The clonotype was recovered from a man aged 18 to 29 who had mild COVID-19 (a few samples of this study predate the infection). Cell type and time point are not known. The source material was PBMCs or a T cell subset sorted from them (not recorded which). DNA for the CDR3: TGCAGCGTTGAAGTCGGGATGGGGTACAATGAGCAGTTCTTC. This codes for CSVEVGMGYNEQFF.